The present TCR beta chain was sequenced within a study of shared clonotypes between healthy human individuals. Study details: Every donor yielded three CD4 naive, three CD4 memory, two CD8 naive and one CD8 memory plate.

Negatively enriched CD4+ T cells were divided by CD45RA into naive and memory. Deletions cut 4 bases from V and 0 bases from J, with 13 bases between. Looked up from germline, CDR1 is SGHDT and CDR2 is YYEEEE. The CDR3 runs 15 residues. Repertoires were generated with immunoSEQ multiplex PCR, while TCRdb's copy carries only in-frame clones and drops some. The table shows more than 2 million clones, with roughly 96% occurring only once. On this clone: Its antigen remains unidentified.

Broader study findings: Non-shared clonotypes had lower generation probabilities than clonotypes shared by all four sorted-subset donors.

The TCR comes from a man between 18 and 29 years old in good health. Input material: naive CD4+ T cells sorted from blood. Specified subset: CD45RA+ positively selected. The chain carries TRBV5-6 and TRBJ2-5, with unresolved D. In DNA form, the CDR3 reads TGTGCCAGCAGCGCGCAATTGTCATACCAAGAGACCCAGTACTTC. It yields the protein CASSAQLSYQETQYF.